This T cell receptor beta chain was found in a study of T cells after yellow fever vaccination. Study-wide results and limits: Abundant clonotypes (contaminants from the bulk population) could be present in FACS-sorted repertoires. There was a small share of clonotypes that showed up in both the CD4 and CD8 compartments.

Conversion of TCR transcripts into cDNA relied on 5'RACE template switching, which added a universal primer site and UMIs. TCRdb processed the 5' RACE reads anew with MiXCR; each CDR3 protein has one entry. The sample shows 360,000 or so distinct CDR3 sequences, approximately 10% of them seen only once. As regards this clonotype: Its antigen is not known.

Germline CDR1 reads DFQATT; CDR2 reads SNEGSKA (reference sequence). The CDR3 is 14 residues long. The V gene end was trimmed by 4 bases and the J gene end by 4 bases; junction bases not matched to a gene: 8. The sequence was collected from a young man who received the YFV17D yellow fever vaccine. The genes are TRBV20-1 and TRBJ2-5, with TRBD2 matching over 8 bases. The specimen comprised PBMCs, sampled on the day of the first yellow fever vaccination. The CDR3: CSAMSQRGLETQYF. Here the CDR3 DNA reads TGCAGTGCTATGTCACAGCGGGGGCTAGAGACCCAGTACTTC.